Shown below are 21 T cell receptor beta chains from a single sample sequenced in a study of blood T cell repertoires in COVID-19. Here immunoSEQ multiplex PCR was the method, and the copy in TCRdb shows in-frame clones only, minus some. The repertoire holds about 250,000 clones, with about nine tenths as singletons. The sample was PBMCs or T cells enriched from blood (not recorded which). All receptors derive from a man between 40 and 49 years old who had recovered from COVID-19.

This chain connects TRBV6-5 to TRBJ1-2, with D tentatively TRBD1 (5 bases). The CDR3 loop spans 13 amino acids. The V gene's germline CDR1 is MNHEY and CDR2 SVGAGI. V was shortened by 6 bases and J by 4 bases, with 12 bases between the two germline ends. Here the CDR3 DNA reads TGTGCCAGCAGGGACACAGCAATCTATGGCTACACCTTC. Protein sequence: CASRDTAIYGYTF.

This clone was seen only once. The CDR3 sequence: CAWRLEPRYGYTF. The CDR3 coding sequence is TGTGCCTGGAGACTAGAACCGAGATATGGCTACACCTTC. The gene calls are TRBV30 and TRBJ1-2, with D uncertain. V lost 3 bases and J 5 bases, leaving 13 bases between the germline ends. The CDR3 length is 13 residues. Per the germline V gene, CDR1 is GTSNPN and CDR2 is SVGIG (reference sequence).

This chain uses TRBV19 with TRBJ2-2; 13 nucleotides match TRBD2. V was clipped by 10 bases and J by 6 bases; unmatched bases: 14. The V gene's germline CDR1 is LNHDA and CDR2 SQIVND (reference sequence). The CDR3 is made up of 17 amino acids. The CDR3 bases are TGTGCCACTAAAACCCGGACTAGCGGGAGTGTAGCCGGGGAGCTGTTTTTT. Its protein is CATKTRTSGSVAGELFF. The complete variable domain, with remaining parts taken from reference TRBV19 and TRBJ2-2, reads DGGITQSPKYLFRKEGQNVTLSCEQNLNHDAMYWYRQDPGQGLRLIYYSQIVNDFQKGDIAEGYSVSREKKESFPLTVTSAQKNPTAFYLCATKTRTSGSVAGELFFGEGSRLTVL.

This clone was counted a single time. The CDR3 here is CASSLDTSRYNEQFF. In DNA form, the CDR3 reads TGTGCCAGCAGCTTAGACACATCCCGCTACAATGAGCAGTTCTTC. The chain couples TRBV7-2 to TRBJ2-1; D call uncertain. V gave up 1 base and J gave up 3 bases, with 10 bases separating them. The germline V gene has CDR1 SGHTA and CDR2 FQGNSA. The CDR3 contains 15 residues.

This clone was seen only a few times. The chain recombines TRBV7-6 with TRBJ2-7, with TRBD1 matching over 11 bases. The CDR3 consists of 14 residues. From germline, CDR1 is SGHVS and CDR2 FNYEAQ. V gave up 3 bases and J gave up 6 bases; unmatched junction bases: 4. The CDR3 region is CASSLGQGVSEQYF. The CDR3 DNA sequence: TGTGCCAGCAGCTTGGGACAGGGGGTTTCCGAGCAGTACTTC.

V usage is TRBV18 and J usage is TRBJ1-5, with D possibly being TRBD1 (5 bases). Trimming shortened V by 6 bases and J by 0 bases, and 12 bases separated the two germline ends. The germline gives CDR1 KGHSH, CDR2 LQKENI. This CDR3 spans 15 amino acids. The CDR3 reads CASSGEGLSNQPQHF. CDR3 in DNA: TGTGCCAGCTCTGGGGAGGGACTTAGCAATCAGCCCCAGCATTTT.

This chain links TRBV7-9 with TRBJ1-1; D is ambiguous. The V gene's germline CDR1 is SEHNR and CDR2 FQNEAQ (reference sequence). Trimming cost V 0 bases and J 1 base, with 9 bases left between them. The CDR3 is made up of 15 amino acids. The CDR3 nucleotides are TGTGCCAGCAGCTTAGCGCTAGAGGCGAACACTGAAGCTTTCTTT. Encoded protein: CASSLALEANTEAFF.

The V and J genes are TRBV4-2 and TRBJ2-2; D possibly corresponds to TRBD1 (5 bases). Trimming removed 6 bases at V and 1 base at J, with 9 bases between. The CDR3 length is 14 residues. Germline V gene lookup returns CDR1 LGHNA and CDR2 YNFKEQ. CDR3 in DNA: TGTGCCAGCAGTGACAGTAGGAACACCGGGGAGCTGTTTTTT. This sequence encodes CASSDSRNTGELFF.

This chain uses TRBV27 with TRBJ2-1, with 8 bases aligning to TRBD2. This CDR3 spans 15 amino acids. The V gene's germline CDR1 is MNHEY and CDR2 SMNVEV (reference sequence). V was clipped by 10 bases and J by 4 bases; unmatched bases: 12. CDR3 DNA: TGTGCCATCCGGGAGGGGGTTTTGGGATACAATGAGCAGTTCTTC. Protein: CAIREGVLGYNEQFF.

The chain employs TRBV3-1 (or the pseudogene TRBV3-2) and TRBJ1-2; D not certain. The V and J ends lost 0 bases and 2 bases respectively, with 16 bases between them. This CDR3 contains 17 residues. Germline V lookup: CDR1 LGHDT, CDR2 YNNKEL (reference sequence). The CDR3 reads CASSQERHRSKNYGYTF. The DNA for the CDR3 is TGTGCCAGCAGCCAAGAACGACACAGATCTAAAAACTATGGCTACACCTTC.

This clone occurred once. This rearrangement joins TRBV15 to TRBJ1-1, with 10 positions matching TRBD1. From germline, CDR1 is LNHNV and CDR2 YYDKDF (reference sequence). J lost 1 base, V lost 3 bases, and 8 bases had no gene match. The CDR3 runs to 17 residues. CDR3 DNA sequence: TGTGCCACCAGCAGCTACGGCCGGGACAGGGGGAACACTGAAGCTTTCTTT. Translating it yields CATSSYGRDRGNTEAFF.

J is TRBJ2-2 and V is TRBV7-9, with 9 nucleotides matching TRBD1. CDR1 and CDR2 from the germline V gene are SEHNR and FQNEAQ (reference sequence). V was clipped by 5 bases and J by 4 bases; unmatched bases: 8. The CDR3 length is 16 residues. CDR3 DNA: TGTGCCAGCAGCCTCTCTCCGGGACAGGGCACCGGGGAGCTGTTTTTT. This sequence encodes CASSLSPGQGTGELFF.

The CDR3 DNA reads TGTGCCAGCAGGGGAGACAGGGGTGGCTACACCTTC. It translates to CASRGDRGGYTF. The chain uses TRBV12-3 or TRBV12-4 and TRBJ1-2; TRBD1 agrees at 8 bases. Germline trimming cut 6 bases from V and 7 bases from J; bases unmatched to any gene: 4. The CDR3 length is 12 residues.

V and J are TRBV28 and TRBJ2-1; 10 bases are a match to TRBD2. Germline CDR1 MDHEN, CDR2 SYDVKM. V lost 8 bases, J lost 5 bases, and 6 bases stayed unmatched. This CDR3 has 14 amino acids. CDR3 amino acids: CASGSGGLNNEQFF. CDR3 coding DNA: TGTGCCAGCGGTAGCGGGGGGCTTAACAATGAGCAGTTCTTC.

J is TRBJ1-1 and V is TRBV19, with 7 bases fitting TRBD1. V shed 5 bases and J 5 bases; nucleotides not matched to a gene: 8. The CDR3 is made up of 14 amino acids. Per germline, CDR1 LNHDA and CDR2 SQIVND (reference sequence). CDR3 nucleotides: TGTGCCAGTAGTTCTACAGGGGAAGAGACTGAAGCTTTCTTT. This translates into CASSSTGEETEAFF.

CDR3 residues: CASSLAGGNTEAFF. In DNA form, the CDR3 reads TGTGCCAGCAGCTTAGCCGGCGGGAACACTGAAGCTTTCTTT. J is TRBJ1-1 and V is TRBV7-2, with unresolved D. This CDR3 contains 14 residues. Germline V gene lookup returns CDR1 SGHTA and CDR2 FQGNSA. V shed 0 bases and J shed 1 base, with 6 bases lying between them.

The chain recombines TRBV28 with TRBJ1-1, with 8 nucleotides matching TRBD1. With 3 bases clipped from V and 1 base from J, the junction kept 7 bases outside the gene matches. The germline gives CDR1 MDHEN, CDR2 SYDVKM. This CDR3 is built from 16 residues. CDR3 DNA sequence: TGTGCCAGCAGTTTTCGGACAGGGACACGGAACACTGAAGCTTTCTTT. This gives the protein CASSFRTGTRNTEAFF. Supplemented by reference TRBV28 and TRBJ1-1, the full variable domain reads DVKVTQSSRYLVKRTGEKVFLECVQDMDHENMFWYRQDPGLGLRLIYFSYDVKMKEKGDIPEGYSVSREKKERFSLILESASTNQTSMYLCASSFRTGTRNTEAFFGQGTRLTVV.

The V call is TRBV3-1 (or the pseudogene TRBV3-2), the J call TRBJ2-3; 8 bases agree with TRBD2. This CDR3 has 19 amino acids. V shed 4 bases and J 0 bases; nucleotides not matched to a gene: 15. Germline V lookup: CDR1 LGHDT, CDR2 YNNKEL (reference sequence). CDR3 DNA sequence: TGTGCCAGCAGCCCTAAACGAGCGGGGGAGGACGATAGCACAGATACGCAGTATTTT. Its protein product is CASSPKRAGEDDSTDTQYF.

The chain is built from TRBV29-1 and TRBJ2-6; D remains ambiguous. The CDR3 totals 13 residues. V shed 3 bases and J shed 2 bases, with 5 bases lying between them. Germline V lookup: CDR1 SQVTM, CDR2 ANQGSEA. The CDR3 DNA sequence: TGCAGCGTTGAGGGCCCTGGGGCCAACGTCCTGACTTTC. The encoded protein is CSVEGPGANVLTF. The variable domain in full, completed from reference TRBV29-1 and TRBJ2-6, reads SAVISQKPSRDICQRGTSLTIQCQVDSQVTMMFWYRQQPGQSLTLIATANQGSEATYESGFVIDKFPISRPNLTFSTLTVSNMSPEDSSIYLCSVEGPGANVLTFGAGSRLTVL.

The rearrangement joins TRBV10-3 to TRBJ2-6; 7 bases line up with TRBD1. The CDR3 sequence is 17 residues long. CDR1 and CDR2 (germline): ENHRY, SYGVKD. Trimming removed 4 bases from V and 2 bases from J; junction bases left unmatched: 8. CDR3 bases: TGTGCCATCAGTGCCTCCACAGGGGTCACTGGGGCCAACGTCCTGACTTTC. Its translation is CAISASTGVTGANVLTF.

The rearrangement links TRBV18 to TRBJ2-5; 8 nucleotides line up with TRBD2. Per the germline V gene, CDR1 is KGHSH and CDR2 is LQKENI. The J segment lost 3 bases and the V segment lost 4 bases, leaving 7 bases of the junction unmatched. The CDR3 extends over 15 amino acids. The CDR3 here is CASSLTTSAKETQYF. As DNA, the CDR3 is TGTGCCAGCTCACTGACGACTAGCGCCAAAGAGACCCAGTACTTC.